This entry is about one T cell receptor beta chain. Its antigen is currently unknown. The data were produced by immunoSEQ multiplex PCR, yet TCRdb's version contains in-frame clones alone and is incomplete. The top ten clones hold approximately 9.2% of a sample with 130,000 to 150,000 clones, approximately 92% of them seen once. The donors were members of the validation cohort comprising 120 subjects, separate from the approximately 630-subject first cohort. These data come from a study of cytomegalovirus exposure and HLA in healthy donors. The study, taken as a whole, reports: Most TCR sequences were rare, but some public TCRs occurred in many donors. Around 160 TCR beta chains were listed as cytomegalovirus-associated.

V shed 4 bases, J shed 3 bases, and the junction held 11 bases outside the gene matches. The CDR3 spans 16 residues. Material for sequencing was PBMCs. V and J are TRBV5-3 and TRBJ2-7, with 9 positions matching TRBD1. TRBV5-3 is identified as an open reading frame with a role that is uncertain. This TCR was recovered from a young woman in good health and CMV-seropositive. CDR3 nucleotide sequence: TGTGCCAGAAGCCGGGACAGGGAAAAGTGTAGCTACGAGCAGTACTTC. Protein: CARSRDREKCSYEQYF.